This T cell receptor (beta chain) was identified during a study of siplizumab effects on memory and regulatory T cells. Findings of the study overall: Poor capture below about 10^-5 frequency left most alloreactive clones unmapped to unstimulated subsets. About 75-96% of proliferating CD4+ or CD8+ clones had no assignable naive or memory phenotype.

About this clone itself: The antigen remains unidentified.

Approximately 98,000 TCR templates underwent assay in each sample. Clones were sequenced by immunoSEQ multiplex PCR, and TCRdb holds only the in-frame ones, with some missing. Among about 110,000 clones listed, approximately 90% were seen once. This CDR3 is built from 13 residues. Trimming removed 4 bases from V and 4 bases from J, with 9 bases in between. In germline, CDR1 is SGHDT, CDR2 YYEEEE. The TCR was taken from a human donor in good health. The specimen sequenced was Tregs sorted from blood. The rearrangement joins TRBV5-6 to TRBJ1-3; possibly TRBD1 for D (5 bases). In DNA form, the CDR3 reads TGTGCCAGCAGCCGGGACGTCGGAAACACCATATATTTT. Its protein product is CASSRDVGNTIYF.